Given below is one TCR beta chain in context. Its antigen is not known. Participants comprised healthy donors of bone marrow. The sample is drawn from a study of cytomegalovirus exposure and HLA in healthy donors. Overall study findings and caveats: The study assumed roughly uniform donor sequencing depth for presence/absence analyses. The study carried out a later analysis of TCR beta sequences. It associated approximately 17,000 of them with specific HLA alleles at a false discovery rate of 0.05.

The PCR employed 60 Vbeta primers together with 13 Jbeta primers. Assay: immunoSEQ multiplex PCR; the TCRdb copy retains only in-frame clones and omits some. Seen here are about 200,000 clones, 76% observed once, and the top ten hold roughly 0.6%. Germline assignment: CDR1 MNHEY and CDR2 SMNVEV (reference sequence). The CDR3 contains 17 residues. The V gene lost 2 bases and the J gene lost 0 bases, with 16 bases spanning the gap. This chain uses TRBV27 with TRBJ1-1, with D possibly matching TRBD1 (5 bases). The clonotype comes from a man between 18 and 35 years old in good health and CMV-seronegative. The sequenced material came from PBMCs. The CDR3 DNA sequence: TGTGCCAGCAGTTTAAATGGGGGGGACGGCATGAACACTGAAGCTTTCTTT. Protein sequence: CASSLNGGDGMNTEAFF.